The present entry profiles one T cell receptor (beta chain) with its context. Other DNA sequences in the sample encode the same CDR3. Per the original data handling: The assay estimated nucleated cells by amplifying reference gene primers. Only in-frame clones appear in the TCRdb table, and some are missing; sequencing was by immunoSEQ multiplex PCR. That table furnishes V, J and clone size, whereas the DNA furnished D and trimming. This table holds around 200,000 clones, roughly 88% found once. The entry originates in a study of blood T cell repertoires in COVID-19. As for the study in general: T cells, B-cell-depleted T cells, or PBMCs provided the cDNA or gDNA that served as material.

The J segment lost 1 base and the V segment lost 3 bases, leaving 2 bases of the junction unmatched. CDR1 MDHEN and CDR2 SYDVKM come from the germline V gene. CDR3 length: 15 residues. Material for sequencing was peripheral blood. V usage is TRBV28 and J usage is TRBJ2-7; TRBD1 matches at 11 bases. This TCR was sampled from a man in his 60s with acute or convalescent COVID-19. In DNA, the CDR3 is TGTGCCAGCAGTTTTAGGGACAGGGGGTCCTACGAGCAGTACTTC. It encodes CASSFRDRGSYEQYF.